Below, one T cell receptor (beta chain) is given with its context. This specimen comes from a study of blood T cell repertoires in COVID-19. Across the study: From the United States, Italy and Spain came samples of acute and convalescent COVID-19.

V shed 5 bases, J shed 2 bases, and the junction held 4 bases outside the gene matches. CDR1 and CDR2 (germline): SGHTA, FQGTGA. This CDR3 spans 16 amino acids. Profiled with immunoSEQ multiplex PCR; TCRdb holds only in-frame clones, not every one. The sample carries some 130,000 clones, 80% to 85% recorded once. Sequenced sample: peripheral blood. The chain has TRBV7-3 and TRBJ2-5; 14 bases align to TRBD2. The TCR was taken from a woman aged 30 to 39 who had recovered from COVID-19. The DNA for the CDR3 is TGTGCCAGCAGCCAGGGGACTAGCGGGGGACAAGAGACCCAGTACTTC. It encodes CASSQGTSGGQETQYF.